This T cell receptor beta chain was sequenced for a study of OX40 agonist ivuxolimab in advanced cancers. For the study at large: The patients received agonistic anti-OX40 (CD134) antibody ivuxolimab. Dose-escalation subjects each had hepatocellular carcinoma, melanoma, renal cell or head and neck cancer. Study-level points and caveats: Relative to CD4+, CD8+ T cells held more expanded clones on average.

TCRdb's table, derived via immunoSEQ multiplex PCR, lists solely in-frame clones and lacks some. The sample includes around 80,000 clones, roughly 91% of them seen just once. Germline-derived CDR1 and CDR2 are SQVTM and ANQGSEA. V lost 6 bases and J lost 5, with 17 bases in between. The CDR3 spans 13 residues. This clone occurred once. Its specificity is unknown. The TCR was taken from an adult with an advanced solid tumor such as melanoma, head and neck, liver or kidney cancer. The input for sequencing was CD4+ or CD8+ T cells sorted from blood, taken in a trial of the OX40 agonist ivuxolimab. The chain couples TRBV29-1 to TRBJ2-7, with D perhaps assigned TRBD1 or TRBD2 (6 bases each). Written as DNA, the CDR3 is TGCAGCGTATTAGGGCAGGGGAGGAACGAGCAGTACTTC. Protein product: CSVLGQGRNEQYF.